Listed below are T cell receptor beta chains from one sample, sequenced in a study of blood T cell repertoires in COVID-19. Libraries were prepared by immunoSEQ multiplex PCR; TCRdb keeps only in-frame clonotypes and omits some of them. The sample contains about 250,000 clones, roughly 86% of which appear only once. What was sequenced was peripheral blood. The source of these receptors is a woman aged 55-69 years who had recovered from COVID-19. The CDR3 runs from the conserved cysteine through the conserved F or W. A D gene is named only where the DNA matches it firmly. Only some rows state a clone size, as once, few, many or a class for expanded clones.

d_gene	abundance	v_gene	j_gene	CDR3aa	CDR3nt
TRBD1	.	TRBV4-1	TRBJ2-3	CASSQERTGPDTQYF	TGCGCCAGCAGCCAAGAAAGGACAGGACCTGATACGCAGTATTTT
TRBD1	.	TRBV6-5	TRBJ1-6	CASSYEAGGNSPLHF	TGTGCCAGCAGTTACGAGGCAGGGGGTAATTCACCCCTCCACTTT
TRBD1	once	TRBV5-4	TRBJ1-4	CASSSGTGPEKLFF	TGTGCCAGCAGCTCCGGGACAGGGCCTGAAAAACTGTTTTTT
TRBD1	once	TRBV3-1/TRBV3-2	TRBJ1-2	CASSTPGQGAFGYTF	TGTGCCAGCAGCACACCGGGACAGGGGGCCTTTGGCTACACCTTC
.	.	TRBV1	TRBJ2-5	CTSSQDGGQETQYF	TGCACCAGCAGCCAGGACGGGGGCCAAGAGACCCAGTACTTC
TRBD1	.	TRBV6-5	TRBJ2-1	CASTDLTGNEQFF	TGTGCCAGCACCGACCTGACAGGGAATGAGCAGTTCTTC
TRBD2	.	TRBV7-9	TRBJ2-1	CASSPRRGAIWNEQFF	TGTGCCAGCAGCCCTCGGCGGGGGGCCATATGGAATGAGCAGTTCTTC
TRBD1	.	TRBV6-5	TRBJ1-2	CASSYNRGLSLYGYTF	TGTGCCAGCAGTTACAACAGGGGATTGAGTTTGTATGGCTACACCTTC
TRBD1	.	TRBV3-1/TRBV3-2	TRBJ1-2	CASSQSDRVGYGYTF	TGTGCCAGCAGCCAATCCGACAGGGTCGGCTATGGCTACACCTTC
TRBD1	.	TRBV27	TRBJ2-2	CASSFTLRQGGTGELFF	TGTGCCAGCAGTTTCACACTACGACAGGGTGGAACCGGGGAGCTGTTTTTT
.	once	TRBV29-1	TRBJ2-7	CSCIDGSGSYEQYF	TGCAGCTGCATCGACGGTTCGGGCTCCTACGAGCAGTACTTC
.	.	TRBV20-1	TRBJ1-1	CSASVSPNTEAFF	TGCAGTGCTAGTGTCTCCCCGAACACTGAAGCTTTCTTT